These 23 T cell receptor beta chains came from one sample sequenced in a study of beta chain features in type 1 diabetes. Of the isolated RNA, all was reverse transcribed, and so the sequenced material was expressed TCRB transcripts. Profiled with immunoSEQ multiplex PCR; TCRdb holds only in-frame clones, not every one. The table has 970,000 or so clones, about 17% seen once; the top ten hold 0.02% to 0.03%. The sequenced sample consisted of naive CD4+ T cells from blood. Receptors were obtained from a woman between 18 and 29 years old in good health.

This clone was seen a single time. The chain carries TRBV4-2 and TRBJ2-3; D is unclear. Germline V lookup: CDR1 LGHNA, CDR2 YNFKEQ. V lost 0 bases to trimming and J lost 4 bases, with 11 bases between them. The length of the CDR3 is 15 residues. This chain's CDR3 is CASSQEWRPSDTQYF. The CDR3 DNA reads as TGTGCCAGCAGCCAAGAATGGAGACCGTCAGATACGCAGTATTTT.

This clone was counted a few times. CDR3 sequence reads: CASSLIPQAGEGDTQYF. The DNA of the CDR3 is TGTGCCAGCAGTTTAATCCCCCAGGCGGGAGAAGGAGATACGCAGTATTTT. The V and J genes are TRBV28 and TRBJ2-3; 7 bases are shared with TRBD2. V gave up 2 bases and J gave up 5 bases; unmatched junction bases: 13. Germline values: CDR1 MDHEN, CDR2 SYDVKM. This CDR3 has 17 residues.

This clone turned up a few times. CDR3 residues: CASSLLGGSSTDTQYF. CDR3 nucleotide sequence: TGTGCCAGCAGCTTATTAGGGGGCTCTAGCACAGATACGCAGTATTTT. The rearrangement uses TRBV7-8 and TRBJ2-3; 7 positions match TRBD1. Germline V gene lookup returns CDR1 SGHVS and CDR2 FQNEAQ. V lost 2 bases, J lost 0 bases, and 5 bases stayed unmatched. The CDR3 spans 16 residues.

This clone was recorded a few times. The chain carries TRBV7-2 and TRBJ2-4, with D perhaps matching TRBD1 (6 bases). The V end was cut by 4 bases, the J end by 5 bases, with 12 bases between. The CDR3 covers 14 residues. Germline CDR1 reads SGHTA; CDR2 reads FQGNSA. Here the CDR3 DNA reads TGTGCCAGCAGCTCTACAGGGTTTCAAAACATTCAGTACTTC. It encodes CASSSTGFQNIQYF.

This clone occurred a few times. The chain employs TRBV11-2 and TRBJ2-2; 10 bases are a match to TRBD1. The CDR3 is 16 residues long. V trimming: 5 bases; J trimming: 3 bases; junction bases outside the gene matches: 6. Germline assignment: CDR1 SGHAT and CDR2 FQNNGV. The CDR3: CASSPPGQGYTGELFF. Here the CDR3 DNA reads TGTGCCAGCAGCCCACCGGGACAGGGGTACACCGGGGAGCTGTTTTTT.

The gene calls are TRBV29-1 and TRBJ1-1; D call uncertain. The CDR3 loop spans 13 amino acids. Germline CDR1 and CDR2: SQVTM and ANQGSEA. Trimming stripped 4 bases from V and 2 bases from J, with 11 bases between. CDR3 amino acids: CSVARGLNTEAFF. In DNA form, the CDR3 reads TGCAGCGTTGCGAGAGGGCTCAACACTGAAGCTTTCTTT.

On this clone itself: The sample carries other DNA sequences with the same CDR3. This sequence joins TRBV18 and TRBJ2-1, with D tentatively TRBD2 (5 bases). The CDR3 contains 15 residues. The V and J ends lost 1 base and 2 bases respectively, with 9 bases between them. CDR1 is KGHSH, CDR2 LQKENI, per germline. In nucleotides, the CDR3 is TGTGCCAGCTCACCACGGGAGCCCGCCTACAATGAGCAGTTCTTC. Translation: CASSPREPAYNEQFF. Looking up the rest from reference TRBV18 and TRBJ2-1 gives the full variable domain: NAGVMQNPRHLVRRRGQEARLRCSPMKGHSHVYWYRQLPEEGLKFMVYLQKENIIDESGMPKERFSAEFPKEGPSILRIQQVVRGDSAAYFCASSPREPAYNEQFFGPGTRLTVL.

Only a few counts were recorded for this clone. The chain links TRBV28 to TRBJ2-1; 12 bases fit TRBD2. The CDR3 has 16 amino acids. Germline values: CDR1 MDHEN, CDR2 SYDVKM. Trimming cost V 5 bases and J 7 bases; bases outside gene matches: 9. In DNA, the CDR3 is TGTGCCAGCAGTCCAGAGACTAGCGGGAGCTGGAATGAGCAGTTCTTC. Amino acid sequence: CASSPETSGSWNEQFF.

The chain carries TRBV7-9 and TRBJ2-5; TRBD1 agrees at 7 bases. The CDR3 is 16 residues long. The V segment lost 5 bases and the J segment 7 bases; nucleotides outside the gene matches: 16. Germline CDR1 SEHNR, CDR2 FQNEAQ (reference sequence). CDR3 DNA: TGTGCCAGCAGCACCGGGACAGTCTACCGTACGGGGACCCAGTACTTC. This encodes CASSTGTVYRTGTQYF.

The V and J genes are TRBV6-5 and TRBJ2-1, with 8 bases aligning to TRBD2. The CDR3 has 13 residues. Germline V gene lookup returns CDR1 MNHEY and CDR2 SVGAGI. The trim removed 2 bases at V and 13 bases at J, leaving 7 bases unmatched. CDR3 residues: CASSYGLAGTQFF. CDR3 in DNA: TGTGCCAGCAGTTACGGCCTAGCGGGTACACAGTTCTTC.

The rearrangement links TRBV6-5 to TRBJ2-3; 7 positions agree with TRBD2. Germline V CDR1 and CDR2: MNHEY, SVGAGI. The trim removed 0 bases at V and 6 bases at J, leaving 9 bases unmatched. The CDR3 totals 16 residues. The CDR3 DNA sequence: TGTGCCAGCAGTTACTCGGGCGGGAGCCCAGGGGATACGCAGTATTTT. Translating it yields CASSYSGGSPGDTQYF.

This clone was counted a few times. The chain joins TRBV15 to TRBJ2-7, with D maybe TRBD2 (6 bases). The CDR3 is made up of 15 amino acids. Germline values: CDR1 LNHNV, CDR2 YYDKDF (reference sequence). The germline V and J ends were trimmed by 1 base and 0 bases, with 10 bases remaining between them. The CDR3 loop reads CATSRAGERSYEQYF. The CDR3 coding sequence is TGTGCCACCAGCAGAGCGGGGGAGCGCTCCTACGAGCAGTACTTC.

The rearrangement joins TRBV6-5 to TRBJ2-7, with D tentatively TRBD1 or TRBD2 (5 bases each). The CDR3 is 15 amino acids. The V end was cut by 2 bases, the J end by 2 bases, with 13 bases between. Germline loops: CDR1 MNHEY, CDR2 SVGAGI. The CDR3 bases are TGTGCCAGCAGTTACGGGGGAGTCGGAACCTACGAGCAGTACTTC. Amino acid sequence: CASSYGGVGTYEQYF.

J is TRBJ2-1 and V is TRBV19; 7 nucleotides match TRBD2. From germline, CDR1 is LNHDA and CDR2 SQIVND (reference sequence). The CDR3 covers 14 residues. The trim removed 6 bases at V and 2 bases at J, leaving 4 bases unmatched. The CDR3 DNA reads as TGTGCCAGTAGGGCGGGGGAAGCCTACAATGAGCAGTTCTTC. Residues: CASRAGEAYNEQFF. The whole variable domain, remainder taken from reference TRBV19 and TRBJ2-1, is DGGITQSPKYLFRKEGQNVTLSCEQNLNHDAMYWYRQDPGQGLRLIYYSQIVNDFQKGDIAEGYSVSREKKESFPLTVTSAQKNPTAFYLCASRAGEAYNEQFFGPGTRLTVL.

This clone was counted a few times. The chain recombines TRBV28 with TRBJ2-1; 7 bases line up with TRBD2. CDR3 size: 15 residues. The V and J ends lost 7 bases and 2 bases, in that order; junction bases with no gene match: 8. Germline assignment: CDR1 MDHEN and CDR2 SYDVKM. This chain's CDR3 is CASIPSRGTYNEQFF. In nucleotides, the CDR3 is TGTGCCAGCATCCCGTCGCGGGGGACCTACAATGAGCAGTTCTTC.

The chain has TRBV9 and TRBJ2-7; TRBD2 aligns across 10 bases. V shed 0 bases and J 6 bases; nucleotides not matched to a gene: 3. The length of the CDR3 is 14 residues. Germline lookup yields CDR1 SGDLS and CDR2 YYNGEE. CDR3: CASSVDGLAVEQYF. The CDR3, as DNA: TGTGCCAGCAGCGTAGATGGACTAGCGGTCGAGCAGTACTTC.

The chain uses TRBV27 and TRBJ1-1; D is ambiguous. V shed 10 bases and J shed 2 bases, with 2 bases lying between them. CDR3 length: 9 residues. Germline V lookup: CDR1 MNHEY, CDR2 SMNVEV (reference sequence). CDR3 loop: CANNTEAFF. CDR3 nucleotide sequence: TGTGCCAACAACACTGAAGCTTTCTTT.

The J gene is TRBJ1-2, the V gene TRBV28; D is undetermined. The germline gives CDR1 MDHEN, CDR2 SYDVKM. The CDR3 spans 14 residues. Trimming removed 4 bases from V and 3 bases from J, with 12 bases in between. The CDR3 here is CASSSPGEDYGYTF. CDR3 sequence (DNA): TGTGCCAGCAGTTCGCCGGGAGAAGACTATGGCTACACCTTC.

The V and J genes are TRBV28 and TRBJ2-2; the D call may be TRBD1 or TRBD2 (6 bases each). The CDR3 length is 14 residues. The V end lost 2 bases, the J end lost 7 bases, and 11 bases lay between the germline ends. Germline CDR1 MDHEN, CDR2 SYDVKM. CDR3 sequence reads: CASSLAGGHGELFF. The DNA of the CDR3 is TGTGCCAGCAGTTTAGCTGGGGGGCACGGGGAGCTGTTTTTT.

This clone appeared a few times. J is TRBJ2-5 and V is TRBV15; the match to TRBD1 covers 7 bases. J was trimmed by 3 bases and V by 8 bases; bases with no gene match: 6. The CDR3 consists of 13 residues. Looked up from germline, CDR1 is LNHNV and CDR2 is YYDKDF (reference sequence). The CDR3 protein is CATCRDRKETQYF. The CDR3 nucleotides read TGTGCCACCTGTCGGGACAGAAAAGAGACCCAGTACTTC.

This clone was found a few times. J is TRBJ2-6 and V is TRBV6-1; perhaps TRBD1 as D (6 bases). The CDR3 has 15 residues. Germline CDR1 MNHNS, CDR2 SASEGT. The V gene lost 8 bases and the J gene lost 1 base, with 12 bases spanning the gap. CDR3 in amino acids: CASLDSSSGANVLTF. In DNA form, the CDR3 reads TGTGCCAGCTTGGACAGTTCTTCTGGGGCCAACGTCCTGACTTTC.

The genes are TRBV7-3 and TRBJ2-3; no firm D call. Deletions cut 1 base from V and 5 bases from J, with 7 bases between. In germline, CDR1 is SGHTA, CDR2 FQGTGA. The CDR3 runs to 13 residues. The CDR3 region is CASSLNQLDTQYF. The CDR3 bases are TGTGCCAGCAGCTTAAATCAGTTAGATACGCAGTATTTT.

This clone has a handful of counts. The chain employs TRBV5-5 and TRBJ1-2; 8 nucleotides align to TRBD1. This CDR3 region has 15 residues. Per the germline V gene, CDR1 is SGHKS and CDR2 is YYEKEE (reference sequence). V was clipped by 1 base and J by 8 bases; unmatched bases: 10. In DNA form, the CDR3 reads TGTGCCAGCAGCTTGTATACAGGGGGAGAAGGAGGCTACACCTTC. It codes for CASSLYTGGEGGYTF.